One and the same sample provided the 9 T cell receptor beta chains below, sequenced in a study of control samples from healthy donors and cancer patients (dated by TCRdb to 2020 to 2021). The library was produced with the immunoSEQ multiplex PCR assay. Held by TCRdb, this immuneACCESS table contains in-frame sequences only and omits some clones. Under half of the omission traces to an unresolved V gene where checked; the cause of the rest is unknown. The sample records over 50,000 clones, roughly 95% of which are singletons. The ten largest clones represent around 0.99% of the sample. The sequenced material came from blood. Every receptor here comes from a woman between 18 and 29 years old in good health.

V is TRBV5-1 and J is TRBJ2-7; possibly TRBD1 for D (5 bases). This CDR3 contains 12 residues. The germline V and J ends were trimmed by 3 bases and 3 bases, with 7 bases remaining between them. In germline, CDR1 is SGHRS, CDR2 YFSETQ. CDR3 region: CASSSQGYEQYF. Here the CDR3 DNA reads TGCGCCAGCAGCTCCCAGGGCTACGAGCAGTACTTC.

V is TRBV6-4 and J is TRBJ2-1; 9 positions agree with TRBD2. Germline values: CDR1 MRHNA, CDR2 SNTAGT. V lost 3 bases and J lost 6; bases outside the gene matches: 3. This CDR3 is 14 amino acids long. The CDR3, as DNA: TGTGCCAGCAGTGAGTCTAGCGGGGCCAATGAGCAGTTCTTC. Translated: CASSESSGANEQFF.

The rearrangement links TRBV4-3 to TRBJ1-1; D gene ambiguous. This CDR3 has 14 amino acids. Per germline, CDR1 LGHNA and CDR2 YSLEER. Trimming removed 0 bases from V and 1 base from J, with 6 bases in between. CDR3 bases: TGCGCCAGCAGCCAAGACGGACCGAACACTGAAGCTTTCTTT. Its protein is CASSQDGPNTEAFF.

The chain combines TRBV5-5 with TRBJ1-4; tentative D call: TRBD1 (6 bases). Germline V gene sequence: CDR1 SGHKS, CDR2 YYEKEE (reference sequence). The CDR3 loop spans 15 amino acids. V was pared by 1 base and J by 8 bases, with 15 bases between. The CDR3 nucleotides are TGTGCCAGCAGCTTGACCCGGGGGCGCCGGGAAAAACTGTTTTTT. Translation: CASSLTRGRREKLFF.

This clone was observed a few times. The J gene is TRBJ2-1, the V gene TRBV6-4, with TRBD2 identical over 11 bases. V shed 4 bases, J shed 7 bases, and the junction held 3 bases outside the gene matches. The CDR3 is 14 amino acids. Germline assignment: CDR1 MRHNA and CDR2 SNTAGT. CDR3 in amino acids: CASSGSGGANEQFF. As DNA, the CDR3 is TGTGCCAGCAGTGGTAGCGGGGGGGCGAATGAGCAGTTCTTC.

This clone occurred once. The chain combines TRBV19 with TRBJ2-2; D is unclear. The CDR3 covers 16 residues. The ends were cut back, 6 bases at V and 0 bases at J, with 14 bases in the middle. Germline CDR1 reads LNHDA; CDR2 reads SQIVND (reference sequence). CDR3 amino acids: CASRKQHLANTGELFF. The CDR3 region has the DNA TGTGCCAGTAGAAAACAGCACCTAGCGAACACCGGGGAGCTGTTTTTT.

This rearrangement joins TRBV27 to TRBJ2-1; 12 bases are a match to TRBD2. Germline V gene lookup returns CDR1 MNHEY and CDR2 SMNVEV (reference sequence). J lost 0 bases, V lost 3 bases, and 9 bases had no gene match. This CDR3 region has 19 residues. CDR3 coding DNA: TGTGCCAGCAGTTTTCGGGCTAGCGGGGGGGCTAGCTCCTACAATGAGCAGTTCTTC. It specifies CASSFRASGGASSYNEQFF.

The chain combines TRBV28 with TRBJ1-2, with 9 bases identical to TRBD1. The CDR3 is 12 amino acids. The ends lost 10 bases at V and 7 bases at J; junction bases unmatched: 7. Per the germline V gene, CDR1 is MDHEN and CDR2 is SYDVKM. CDR3 sequence: CAIITGGGGYTF. As DNA, the CDR3 is TGTGCCATCATTACAGGGGGCGGTGGCTACACCTTC.

This rearrangement joins TRBV12-3 or TRBV12-4 to TRBJ1-5, with D hard to call. V lost 8 bases and J 0 bases, leaving 8 bases between the germline ends. This CDR3 region has 13 residues. For the CDR3, the DNA is TGTGCCAGCCAAGGGAATAGCAATCAGCCCCAGCATTTT. Protein sequence: CASQGNSNQPQHF.